This T cell receptor (beta chain) was sequenced for a study of T-cell reconstitution after alpha-beta-depleted transplantation in children. Preparing the TCRbeta library involved the use of unique molecular identifiers. TCRdb re-analysed the PCR reads in MiXCR, keeping a single row per CDR3 protein. The data show about 240,000 distinct CDR3 sequences, 12% seen once. This CDR3 is 15 amino acids long. V was pared by 5 bases and J by 0 bases, with 14 bases between. This sequence originates from a human donor who donated a stem cell graft to a child with acute lymphoblastic leukemia. The input for sequencing was PBMCs from the stem cell graft donor, taken from the stem cell graft. The gene calls are TRBV12-3 or TRBV12-4 and TRBJ2-7; either TRBD1 or TRBD2 may fit D (6 bases each). CDR3 sequence reads: CASSPQGGSSYEQYF. The CDR3 bases are TGTGCCAGCAGTCCCCAAGGGGGGAGCTCCTACGAGCAGTACTTC.